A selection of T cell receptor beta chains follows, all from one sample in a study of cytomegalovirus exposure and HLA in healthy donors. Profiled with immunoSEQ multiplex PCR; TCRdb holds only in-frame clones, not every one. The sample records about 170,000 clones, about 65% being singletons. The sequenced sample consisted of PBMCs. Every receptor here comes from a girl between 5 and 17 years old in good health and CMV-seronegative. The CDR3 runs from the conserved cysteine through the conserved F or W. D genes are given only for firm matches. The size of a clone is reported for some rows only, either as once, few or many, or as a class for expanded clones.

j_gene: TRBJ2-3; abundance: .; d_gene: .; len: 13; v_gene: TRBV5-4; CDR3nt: TGTGCCAGCAGCCCCCCCGAAGAGGATACGCAGTATTTT; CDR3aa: CASSPPEEDTQYF
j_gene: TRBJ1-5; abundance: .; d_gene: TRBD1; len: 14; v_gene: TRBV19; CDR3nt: TGTGCCAGTAGTCCGGACAGGGGAACTCAGCCCCAGCATTTT; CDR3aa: CASSPDRGTQPQHF
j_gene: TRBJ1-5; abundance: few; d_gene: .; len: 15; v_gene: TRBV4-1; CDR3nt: TGCGCCAGCAGCCAAGTCGTGACACCGAATCAGCCCCAGCATTTT; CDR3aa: CASSQVVTPNQPQHF
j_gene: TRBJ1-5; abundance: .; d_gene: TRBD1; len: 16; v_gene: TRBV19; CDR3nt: TGTGCCAGTACCGAGGACAGGGGGCTAATCAATCAGCCCCAGCATTTT; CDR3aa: CASTEDRGLINQPQHF
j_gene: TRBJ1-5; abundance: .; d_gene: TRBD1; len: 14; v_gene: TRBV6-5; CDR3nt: TGTGCCAGCAGCCACAAACAGGGGGTTCAGCCCCAGCATTTT; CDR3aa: CASSHKQGVQPQHF
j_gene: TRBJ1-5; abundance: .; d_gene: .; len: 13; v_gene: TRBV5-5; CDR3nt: TGTGCCAGCAGCCGAGGGCCGGAACAGCCCCAGCATTTT; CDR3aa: CASSRGPEQPQHF
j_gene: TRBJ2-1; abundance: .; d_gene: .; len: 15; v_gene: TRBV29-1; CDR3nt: TGCAGCGTTGTGGTTGGGCAGGGGATCTACAATGAGCAGTTCTTC; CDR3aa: CSVVVGQGIYNEQFF
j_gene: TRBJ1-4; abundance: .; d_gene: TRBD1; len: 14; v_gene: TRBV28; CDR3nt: TGTGCCAGCAGCTACCACAGGGGACGGGAAAAACTGTTTTTT; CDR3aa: CASSYHRGREKLFF
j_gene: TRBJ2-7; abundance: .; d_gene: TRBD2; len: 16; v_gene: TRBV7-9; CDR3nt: TGTGCCAGCAGCTACGAATTAGCGGGGGGCCGATACGAGCAGTACTTC; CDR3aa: CASSYELAGGRYEQYF
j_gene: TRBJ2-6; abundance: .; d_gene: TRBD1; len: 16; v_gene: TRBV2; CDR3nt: TGTGCCAGCAGTGAGAAGACAGGGGCTGGGGCCAACGTCCTGACTTTC; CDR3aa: CASSEKTGAGANVLTF
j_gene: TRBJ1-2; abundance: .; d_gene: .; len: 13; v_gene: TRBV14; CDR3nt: TGTGCCAGCAGCCTCGACAGTCTCTATGGCTACACCTTC; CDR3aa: CASSLDSLYGYTF
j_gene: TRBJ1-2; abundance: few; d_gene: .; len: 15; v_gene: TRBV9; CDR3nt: TGTGCCAGCAGCAGGCCGCGACACGGAAACTATGGCTACACCTTC; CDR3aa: CASSRPRHGNYGYTF
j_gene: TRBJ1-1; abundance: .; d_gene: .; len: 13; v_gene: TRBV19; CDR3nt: TGTGCCAGTAGTATACGGTACGGTTCCGAAGCTTTCTTT; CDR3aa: CASSIRYGSEAFF
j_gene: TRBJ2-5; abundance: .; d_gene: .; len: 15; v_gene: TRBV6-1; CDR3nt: TGTGCCAGCAGTGAAGCATTAGGGGCGCGAGAGACCCAGTACTTC; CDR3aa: CASSEALGARETQYF
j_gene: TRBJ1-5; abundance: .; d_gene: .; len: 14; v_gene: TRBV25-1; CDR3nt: TGTGCCAGCAGTGAATTGCAGGGCAATCAGCCCCAGCATTTT; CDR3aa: CASSELQGNQPQHF
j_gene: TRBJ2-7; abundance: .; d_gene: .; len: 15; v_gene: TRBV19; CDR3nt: TGTGCCAGTAGCCCGGCGGGGAGGAGCTCCTACGAGCAGTACTTC; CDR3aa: CASSPAGRSSYEQYF
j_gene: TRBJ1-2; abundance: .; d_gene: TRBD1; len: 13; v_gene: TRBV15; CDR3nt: TGTGCCACCAGCAGCCGGACAGGGCAGGGCTACACCTTC; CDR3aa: CATSSRTGQGYTF
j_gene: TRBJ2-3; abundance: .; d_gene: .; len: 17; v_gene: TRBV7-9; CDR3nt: TGTGCCAGCAGCTTGTTCGCTACAAGGCAACAGACAGATACGCAGTATTTT; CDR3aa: CASSLFATRQQTDTQYF
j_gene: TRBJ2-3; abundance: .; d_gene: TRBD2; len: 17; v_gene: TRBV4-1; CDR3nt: TGCGCCAGCAGCCGGGATGGGACTAGCGGAGACACAGATACGCAGTATTTT; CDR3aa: CASSRDGTSGDTDTQYF
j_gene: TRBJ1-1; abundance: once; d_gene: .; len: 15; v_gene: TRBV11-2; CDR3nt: TGTGCCAGCAGCTTAGGGGGCCACAGGTTGACTGAAGCTTTCTTT; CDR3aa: CASSLGGHRLTEAFF
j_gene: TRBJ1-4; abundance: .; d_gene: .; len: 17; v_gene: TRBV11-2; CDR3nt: TGTGCCAGCAGCTTAGAGGGGCCCAGAGCCCCTAATGAAAAACTGTTTTTT; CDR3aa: CASSLEGPRAPNEKLFF
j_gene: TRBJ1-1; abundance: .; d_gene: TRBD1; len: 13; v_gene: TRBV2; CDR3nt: TGTGCCAGCAGTGAGACAGGGGCGATGGAAGCTTTCTTT; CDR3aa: CASSETGAMEAFF
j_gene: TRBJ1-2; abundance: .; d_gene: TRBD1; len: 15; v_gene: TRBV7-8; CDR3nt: TGTGCCAGCAGCTTAAGGTTCGGGACAGACTATGGCTACACCTTC; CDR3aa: CASSLRFGTDYGYTF
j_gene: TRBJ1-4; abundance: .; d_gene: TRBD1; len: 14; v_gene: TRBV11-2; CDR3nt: TGTGCCAGCAGCACGGGACAGGGCAAGGAAAAACTGTTTTTT; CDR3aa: CASSTGQGKEKLFF
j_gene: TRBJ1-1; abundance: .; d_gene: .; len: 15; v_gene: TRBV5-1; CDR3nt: TGCGCCAGCAGCCTTACCTCACTCGGGATGGCTGAAGCTTTCTTT; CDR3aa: CASSLTSLGMAEAFF
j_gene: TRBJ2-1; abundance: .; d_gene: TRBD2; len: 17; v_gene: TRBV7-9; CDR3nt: TGTGCCAGCAGCAAAGGACCGGGGGGTCCCATCTACAATGAGCAGTTCTTC; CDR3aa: CASSKGPGGPIYNEQFF
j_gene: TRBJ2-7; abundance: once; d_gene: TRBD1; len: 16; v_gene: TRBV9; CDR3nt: TGTGCCAGCAGCGTAGAGGGACAGGGGGCCTGGAACGAGCAGTACTTC; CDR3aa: CASSVEGQGAWNEQYF
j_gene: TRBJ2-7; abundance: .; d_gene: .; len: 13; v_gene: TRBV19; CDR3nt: TGTGCCACGAGACAGTCCGAAATCCACGAGCAGTACTTC; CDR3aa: CATRQSEIHEQYF
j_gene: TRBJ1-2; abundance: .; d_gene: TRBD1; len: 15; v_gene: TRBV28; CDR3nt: TGTGCCAGCAGTTTCCCGGGACAGGGTATGGTCGGCTACACCTTC; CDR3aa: CASSFPGQGMVGYTF
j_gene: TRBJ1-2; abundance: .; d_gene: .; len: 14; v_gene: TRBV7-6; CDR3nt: TGTGCCAGCAGCTTAGAACAGGGTCAGGATGGCTACACCTTC; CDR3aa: CASSLEQGQDGYTF
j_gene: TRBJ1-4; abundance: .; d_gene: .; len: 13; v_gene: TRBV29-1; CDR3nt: TGCAGCGTTGGACAGGTTATTGGTGAAAAACTGTTTTTT; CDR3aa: CSVGQVIGEKLFF
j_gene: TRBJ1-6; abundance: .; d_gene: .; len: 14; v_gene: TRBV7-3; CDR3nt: TGTGCCAGCAGCTTCTCACAGACTAATTCACCCCTCCACTTT; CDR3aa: CASSFSQTNSPLHF
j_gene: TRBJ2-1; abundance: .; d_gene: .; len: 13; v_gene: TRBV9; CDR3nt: TGTGCCAGCAGCGATTCGGGTCTGAATGAGCAGTTCTTC; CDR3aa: CASSDSGLNEQFF
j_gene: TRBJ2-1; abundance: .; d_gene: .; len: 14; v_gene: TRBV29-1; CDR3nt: TGCAGCGTTGATCGGCCAGGGGCAGACGATGAGCAGTTCTTC; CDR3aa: CSVDRPGADDEQFF
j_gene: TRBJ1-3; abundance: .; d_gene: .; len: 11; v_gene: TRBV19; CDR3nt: TGTGCCAGTAATTCTCTAAACACCATATATTTT; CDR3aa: CASNSLNTIYF
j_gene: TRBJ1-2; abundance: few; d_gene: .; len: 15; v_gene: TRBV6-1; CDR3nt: TGTGCCAGCGGGACCCGGACGGGAGCTAACTATGGCTACACCTTC; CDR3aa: CASGTRTGANYGYTF
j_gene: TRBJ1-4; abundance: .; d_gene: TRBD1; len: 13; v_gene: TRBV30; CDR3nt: TGTGCCTGGACCGGACAGGGTAATGAAAAACTGTTTTTT; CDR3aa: CAWTGQGNEKLFF
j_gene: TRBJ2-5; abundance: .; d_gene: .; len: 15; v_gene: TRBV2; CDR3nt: TGTGCCAGCAGTAGACTAGTCTATTTTCGAGAGACCCAGTACTTC; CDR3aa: CASSRLVYFRETQYF
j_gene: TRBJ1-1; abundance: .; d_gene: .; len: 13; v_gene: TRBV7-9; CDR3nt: TGTGCCAGCAGCAGAGAGGGGGATACTGAAGCTTTCTTT; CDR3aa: CASSREGDTEAFF
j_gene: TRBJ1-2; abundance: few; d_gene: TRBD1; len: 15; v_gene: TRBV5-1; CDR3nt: TGCGCCAGCAGCTTGGTACAGGGGCTCAACTATGGCTACACCTTC; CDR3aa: CASSLVQGLNYGYTF
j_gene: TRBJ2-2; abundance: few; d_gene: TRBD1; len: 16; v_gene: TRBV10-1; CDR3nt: TGCGCCAGCAGTGGAGCCTCCGGGACAGCTACCGGGGAGCTGTTTTTT; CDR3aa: CASSGASGTATGELFF
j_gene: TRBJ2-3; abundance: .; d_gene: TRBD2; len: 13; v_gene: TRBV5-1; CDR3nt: TGCGCCAGCAGCGACGGACTAGCGGGTACGCAGTATTTT; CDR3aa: CASSDGLAGTQYF
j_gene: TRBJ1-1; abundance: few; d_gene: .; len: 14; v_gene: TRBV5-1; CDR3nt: TGCGCCAGCAGCTTGCAGGATGGGAACACTGAAGCTTTCTTT; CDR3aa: CASSLQDGNTEAFF
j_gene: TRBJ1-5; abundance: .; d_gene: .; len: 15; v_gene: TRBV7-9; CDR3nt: TGTGCCAGCAGCTTGGGGCCTCTCCAGAATCAGCCCCAGCATTTT; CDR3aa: CASSLGPLQNQPQHF
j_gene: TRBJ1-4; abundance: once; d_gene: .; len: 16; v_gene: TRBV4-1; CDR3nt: TGCGCCAGCAGCCAAGAACCCGGCAGGGGCGTTGAAAAACTGTTTTTT; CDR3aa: CASSQEPGRGVEKLFF